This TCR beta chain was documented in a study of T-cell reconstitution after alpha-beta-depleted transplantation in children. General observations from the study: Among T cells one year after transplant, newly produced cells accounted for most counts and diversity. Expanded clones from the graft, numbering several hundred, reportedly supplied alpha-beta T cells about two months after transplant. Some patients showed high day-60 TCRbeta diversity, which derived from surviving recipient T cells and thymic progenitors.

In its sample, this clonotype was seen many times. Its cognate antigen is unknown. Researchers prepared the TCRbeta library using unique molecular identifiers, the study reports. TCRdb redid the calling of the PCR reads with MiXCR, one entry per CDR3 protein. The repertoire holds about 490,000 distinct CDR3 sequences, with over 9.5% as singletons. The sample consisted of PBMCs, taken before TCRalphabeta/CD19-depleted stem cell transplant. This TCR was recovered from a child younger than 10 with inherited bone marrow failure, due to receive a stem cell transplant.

DNA for the CDR3: TGTGCCAGCAGCCGACTTTACGACAGACCCCAAGAGACCCAGTACTTC. Encoded protein: CASSRLYDRPQETQYF. J is TRBJ2-5 and V is TRBV9, with a possible D match to TRBD1 (5 bases). Deletions cut 4 bases from V and 1 base from J, with 17 bases between. The CDR3 length is 16 residues. CDR1 SGDLS and CDR2 YYNGEE come from the germline V gene.